A single sample is the source of the 25 T cell receptor beta chains below, sequenced in a study of T cell repertoires in MIS-A myocarditis. The protocol was immunoSEQ multiplex PCR, while the TCRdb copy is restricted to in-frame clones and leaves out a portion. The sample has roughly 6,000 clones, 78% seen once; the top ten hold about 64%. Sequences were obtained from interventricular septum heart tissue obtained at autopsy. These receptors were collected from a man aged 18 to 29 with fulminant myocarditis from multisystem inflammatory syndrome in adults (MIS-A) after COVID-19.

The chain carries TRBV19 and TRBJ1-5; no clear D gene. The germline V gene has CDR1 LNHDA and CDR2 SQIVND (reference sequence). V lost 6 bases, J lost 0 bases, and 12 bases lay in between. The CDR3 has 15 residues. CDR3 sequence: CASSWSLYSNQPQHF. Written as DNA, the CDR3 is TGTGCCAGTAGCTGGAGTCTCTATAGCAATCAGCCCCAGCATTTT.

The genes are TRBV5-8 and TRBJ1-5; 10 nucleotides line up with TRBD1. CDR3 length: 15 amino acids. Looked up from germline, CDR1 is SGHTS and CDR2 is YDEGEE. V trimming: 4 bases; J trimming: 4 bases; junction bases outside the gene matches: 5. CDR3: CASSMGTGANQPQHF. DNA of the CDR3: TGTGCCAGCAGCATGGGGACAGGGGCGAATCAGCCCCAGCATTTT.

This sequence joins TRBV7-9 and TRBJ1-2; a weak D match, TRBD1 (5 bases). CDR1 is SEHNR, CDR2 FQNEAQ, per germline (reference sequence). Trimming removed 4 bases from V and 8 bases from J, with 26 bases in between. The length of the CDR3 is 17 residues. For the CDR3, the DNA is TGTGCCAGCAGCTCGACGCCGCTAGGGGAGATTGGTCACGGCTACACCTTC. It is translated as CASSSTPLGEIGHGYTF.

The chain has TRBV4-1 and TRBJ2-7, with 14 nucleotides matching TRBD2. The germline gives CDR1 MGHRA, CDR2 YSYEKL. There are 16 residues in the CDR3. The ends lost 4 bases at V and 4 bases at J; junction bases unmatched: 6. CDR3 in amino acids: CASSLRGTSGSYEQYF. CDR3 nucleotides: TGCGCCAGCAGCCTCCGAGGGACTAGCGGGAGTTACGAGCAGTACTTC.

This sequence joins TRBV15 and TRBJ2-6, with D uncertain. Per germline, CDR1 LNHNV and CDR2 YYDKDF (reference sequence). The CDR3 is made up of 16 amino acids. V dropped 6 bases and J dropped 0 bases, with 12 bases sitting between them. The CDR3 is CATSKTASSGANVLTF. The CDR3 region has the DNA TGTGCCACCAGTAAAACAGCAAGCTCTGGGGCCAACGTCCTGACTTTC.

The V call is TRBV27, the J call TRBJ1-5; D uncertain. Germline V CDR1 and CDR2: MNHEY, SMNVEV (reference sequence). The CDR3 has 15 residues. V lost 5 bases and J lost 1, with 12 bases in between. The CDR3: CASSLRSLSNQPQHF. CDR3 DNA: TGTGCCAGCAGTCTACGGAGTCTGAGCAATCAGCCCCAGCATTTT.

This chain joins TRBV9 and TRBJ1-2, with D unclear. Germline V gene lookup returns CDR1 SGDLS and CDR2 YYNGEE. Trimming pared 4 bases from V and 4 bases from J, leaving 11 bases between. This CDR3 comprises 13 residues. CDR3 sequence reads: CASSIHDTYGYTF. CDR3 DNA sequence: TGTGCCAGCAGCATTCATGACACCTATGGCTACACCTTC.

The genes are TRBV7-9 and TRBJ2-3; TRBD2 matches 13 bases. The length of the CDR3 is 14 residues. CDR1 SEHNR and CDR2 FQNEAQ come from the germline V gene (reference sequence). J gave up 10 bases and V 6 bases, and 7 bases lay outside the gene matches. Written as DNA, the CDR3 is TGTGCCAGCAGTCGAGGACTAGCGGGGGAACCGCAGTATTTT. It translates to CASSRGLAGEPQYF. Filled out from reference TRBV7-9 and TRBJ2-3, the complete variable domain reads DTGVSQNPRHKITKRGQNVTFRCDPISEHNRLYWYRQTLGQGPEFLTYFQNEAQLEKSRLLSDRFSAERPKGSFSTLEIQRTEQGDSAMYLCASSRGLAGEPQYFGPGTRLTVL.

The CDR3 here is CASSLYQGGQETQYF. The CDR3 DNA reads as TGTGCCAGCAGCTTATATCAAGGGGGGCAAGAGACCCAGTACTTC. This chain links TRBV7-2 with TRBJ2-5, with D perhaps matching TRBD1 or TRBD2 (6 bases each). V lost 2 bases to trimming and J lost 2 bases, with 12 bases between them. The length of the CDR3 is 15 residues. Germline assignment: CDR1 SGHTA and CDR2 FQGNSA.

V is TRBV5-1 and J is TRBJ2-2; 8 positions agree with TRBD1. The V segment lost 6 bases and the J segment 3 bases; nucleotides outside the gene matches: 10. In germline, CDR1 is SGHRS, CDR2 YFSETQ. This CDR3 is built from 16 residues. The CDR3 is CASKGRGLSYTGELFF. The CDR3 DNA sequence: TGCGCCAGCAAGGGCAGGGGGCTTTCTTACACCGGGGAGCTGTTTTTT.

This clone was seen only once. The V call is TRBV11-2, the J call TRBJ2-7, with 8 bases that match TRBD1. Germline trimming cut 5 bases from V and 7 bases from J; bases unmatched to any gene: 13. The CDR3 is made up of 15 amino acids. CDR1 is SGHAT, CDR2 FQNNGV, per germline. The CDR3 coding sequence is TGTGCCAGCAGCCGAGCGGACAGGGCTGGTCAGGAGCAGTACTTC. Its translation: CASSRADRAGQEQYF.

This clone turned up a few times. The chain combines TRBV7-2 with TRBJ2-2; D is undetermined. The V end was cut by 0 bases, the J end by 7 bases, with 12 bases between. CDR1 SGHTA and CDR2 FQGNSA come from the germline V gene. This CDR3 region has 15 residues. CDR3 bases: TGTGCCAGCAGCTTAGCGATATTTAACCTCGGGGAGCTGTTTTTT. Residues: CASSLAIFNLGELFF.

The rearrangement joins TRBV20-1 to TRBJ1-3, with no clear D. This CDR3 has 13 residues. Trimming stripped 3 bases from V and 3 bases from J, with 9 bases between. Germline V lookup: CDR1 DFQATT, CDR2 SNEGSKA (reference sequence). This chain's CDR3 is CSASPVFGNTIYF. The CDR3 DNA follows: TGCAGTGCTAGTCCCGTTTTTGGAAACACCATATATTTT.

The chain employs TRBV11-2 and TRBJ2-3; weak D call: TRBD2 (5 bases). Germline V CDR1 and CDR2: SGHAT, FQNNGV. CDR3 length equals 15 residues. With 6 bases removed from V and 0 bases from J, the gap between germline ends came to 13 bases. The CDR3 spells CASRSLGVSTDTQYF. The CDR3 DNA sequence: TGTGCCAGCAGATCACTAGGCGTGAGCACAGATACGCAGTATTTT.

The gene calls are TRBV7-8 and TRBJ2-1, with 12 bases lining up with TRBD2. J gave up 13 bases and V 0 bases, and 10 bases lay outside the gene matches. The CDR3 runs to 16 residues. The germline CDR1 and CDR2 sequences are SGHVS and FQNEAQ. For the CDR3, the DNA is TGTGCCAGCAGCTTAGCGGTCCCTAGCGGGGGGGCCCAACAGTTCTTC. It specifies CASSLAVPSGGAQQFF.

V usage is TRBV18 and J usage is TRBJ2-7; 9 bases are a match to TRBD1. V trimming: 2 bases; J trimming: 0 bases; junction bases outside the gene matches: 2. The CDR3 is 15 residues long. Germline CDR1 reads KGHSH; CDR2 reads LQKENI. DNA of the CDR3: TGTGCCAGCTCACCAGGACAGGGGCTCTCCTACGAGCAGTACTTC. This sequence encodes CASSPGQGLSYEQYF.

This clone has a handful of counts. The chain employs TRBV25-1 and TRBJ1-2; TRBD1 is a possible D gene (5 bases). This CDR3 comprises 12 residues. The V gene's germline CDR1 is MGHDK and CDR2 SYGVNS. The germline V and J ends were trimmed by 8 bases and 4 bases, with 11 bases remaining between them. The CDR3: CASGTGGYGYTF. CDR3 bases: TGTGCCAGCGGTACGGGGGGCTATGGCTACACCTTC.

The chain employs TRBV4-2 and TRBJ2-3, with TRBD1 identical over 7 bases. Trimming took 4 bases from V and 0 from J; bases not matched to a gene: 7. The CDR3 consists of 16 residues. Germline V CDR1 and CDR2: LGHNA, YNFKEQ. The CDR3, as DNA: TGTGCCAGCAGCCCCCAGAGGGGGCAAAGCACAGATACGCAGTATTTT. Its protein product is CASSPQRGQSTDTQYF.

J is TRBJ2-7 and V is TRBV7-2; D may be TRBD1 (6 bases). The CDR3 runs to 15 residues. V lost 5 bases and J 7 bases, leaving 21 bases between the germline ends. Germline V lookup: CDR1 SGHTA, CDR2 FQGNSA. The CDR3 DNA follows: TGTGCCAGCAGCCTTCTTACCGGACAGTTTCTGGAGCAGTACTTC. This encodes CASSLLTGQFLEQYF.

The rearrangement uses TRBV5-4 and TRBJ1-1; 9 nucleotides align to TRBD1. After removal of 0 bases from V and 7 bases from J, the junction contained 7 bases not matched to a gene. There are 15 residues in the CDR3. Germline lookup yields CDR1 SGHNT and CDR2 YYREEE (reference sequence). DNA of the CDR3: TGTGCCAGCAGCTTGGACAGGGGGCGTTCAATTGAAGCTTTCTTT. It specifies CASSLDRGRSIEAFF.

The gene calls are TRBV28 and TRBJ2-7, with D perhaps matching TRBD1 or TRBD2 (5 bases each). Trimming took 7 bases from V and 0 from J, leaving 13 bases between them. The CDR3 is made up of 14 amino acids. Germline CDR1 MDHEN, CDR2 SYDVKM. The CDR3 protein is CASTKGPFSYEQYF. The CDR3 coding sequence is TGTGCCAGCACTAAGGGACCGTTCTCCTACGAGCAGTACTTC.

The chain couples TRBV6-5 to TRBJ1-3, with TRBD1 as a possible D gene (6 bases). The CDR3 totals 13 residues. The V end was cut by 6 bases, the J end by 9 bases, with 15 bases between. Germline V gene data show CDR1 as MNHEY and CDR2 as SVGAGI. CDR3 DNA sequence: TGTGCCAGCAGACAGGGACTAGGCGGCACCATATATTTT. Its protein product is CASRQGLGGTIYF.

The genes are TRBV7-9 and TRBJ2-3; 7 positions match TRBD2. With V trimmed by 3 bases and J by 0 bases, 6 bases remained unmatched. The V gene's germline CDR1 is SEHNR and CDR2 FQNEAQ (reference sequence). The CDR3 totals 16 residues. The CDR3 DNA is TGTGCCAGCAGCTTTGGCCTAGCGGCTAGCACAGATACGCAGTATTTT. Translating gives CASSFGLAASTDTQYF.

The chain carries TRBV2 and TRBJ1-3, with D maybe TRBD1 (5 bases). There are 15 residues in the CDR3. Germline CDR1 and CDR2: SNHLY and FYNNEI. V was shortened by 4 bases and J by 0 bases, with 10 bases between the two germline ends. The CDR3 loop is CASSGQRYSGNTIYF. The CDR3 DNA follows: TGTGCCAGCAGTGGACAGCGCTACTCTGGAAACACCATATATTTT. The full variable domain, in which reference TRBV2 and TRBJ1-3 provide the parts outside the CDR3, is EPEVTQTPSHQVTQMGQEVILRCVPISNHLYFYWYRQILGQKVEFLVSFYNNEISEKSEIFDDQFSVERPDGSNFTLKIRSTKLEDSAMYFCASSGQRYSGNTIYFGEGSWLTVV.

This clone came up once. The V gene is TRBV25-1, the J gene TRBJ1-4; D gene ambiguous. The germline V gene has CDR1 MGHDK and CDR2 SYGVNS. The CDR3 runs to 13 residues. Trimming pared 3 bases from V and 6 bases from J, leaving 8 bases between. Written as DNA, the CDR3 is TGTGCCAGCAGTGACAGGTGGGATGAAAAACTGTTTTTT. Its translation: CASSDRWDEKLFF.